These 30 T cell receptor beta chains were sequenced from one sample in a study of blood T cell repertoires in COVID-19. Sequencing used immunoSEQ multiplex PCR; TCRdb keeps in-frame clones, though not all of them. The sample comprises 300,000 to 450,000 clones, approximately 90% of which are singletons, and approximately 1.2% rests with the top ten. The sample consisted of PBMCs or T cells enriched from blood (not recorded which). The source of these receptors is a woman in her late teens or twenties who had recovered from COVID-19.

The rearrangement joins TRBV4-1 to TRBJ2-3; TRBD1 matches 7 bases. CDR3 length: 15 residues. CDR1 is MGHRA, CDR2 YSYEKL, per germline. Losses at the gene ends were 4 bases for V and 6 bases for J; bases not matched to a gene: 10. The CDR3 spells CASSPTRDSGDTQYF. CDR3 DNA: TGCGCCAGCAGCCCGACGAGGGACAGCGGTGATACGCAGTATTTT.

The DNA of the CDR3 is TGTGCCAGCAGCCAGGGGGGGACCCCAGATACGCAGTATTTT. Amino acids: CASSQGGTPDTQYF. V usage is TRBV14 and J usage is TRBJ2-3; 7 positions agree with TRBD2. This CDR3 is built from 14 residues. Germline V gives CDR1 SGHDN, CDR2 FVKESK. V shed 3 bases and J 4 bases; nucleotides not matched to a gene: 4.

The CDR3 sequence: CASSIPFARGYYGYTF. CDR3 sequence (DNA): TGTGCCAGTAGTATCCCATTCGCCAGGGGTTACTATGGCTACACCTTC. The J gene is TRBJ1-2, the V gene TRBV19; weak D call: TRBD1 (6 bases). The V and J ends lost 3 bases and 3 bases respectively, with 17 bases between them. The CDR3 is made up of 16 amino acids. In germline, CDR1 is LNHDA, CDR2 SQIVND (reference sequence).

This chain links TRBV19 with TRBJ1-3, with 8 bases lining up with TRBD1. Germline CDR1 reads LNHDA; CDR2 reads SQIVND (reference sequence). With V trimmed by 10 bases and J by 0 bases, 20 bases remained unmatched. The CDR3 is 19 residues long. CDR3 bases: TGTGCCACAGGGCCGAGAACAGGGGGAAGGATGCTCTCTGGAAACACCATATATTTT. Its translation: CATGPRTGGRMLSGNTIYF.

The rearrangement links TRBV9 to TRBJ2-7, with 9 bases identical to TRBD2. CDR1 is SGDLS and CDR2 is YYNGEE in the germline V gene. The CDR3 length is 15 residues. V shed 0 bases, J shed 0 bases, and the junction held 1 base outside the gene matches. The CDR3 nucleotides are TGTGCCAGCAGCGTAGAACTAGCGGGCTCCTACGAGCAGTACTTC. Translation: CASSVELAGSYEQYF.

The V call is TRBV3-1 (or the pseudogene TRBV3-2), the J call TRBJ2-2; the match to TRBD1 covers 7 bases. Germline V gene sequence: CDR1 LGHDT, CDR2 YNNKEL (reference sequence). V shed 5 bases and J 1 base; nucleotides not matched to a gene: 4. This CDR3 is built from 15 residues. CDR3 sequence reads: CASSGRQGNTGELFF. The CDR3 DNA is TGTGCCAGCAGCGGACGACAGGGGAACACCGGGGAGCTGTTTTTT.

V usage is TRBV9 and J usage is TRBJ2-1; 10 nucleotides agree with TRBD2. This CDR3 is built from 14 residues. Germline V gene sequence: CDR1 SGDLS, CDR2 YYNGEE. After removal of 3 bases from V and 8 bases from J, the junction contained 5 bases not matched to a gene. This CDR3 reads CASSELLAGYEQFF. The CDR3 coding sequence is TGTGCCAGCAGCGAGTTACTAGCGGGGTATGAGCAGTTCTTC.

CDR3 sequence reads: CASSRTRENIQYF. The CDR3 bases are TGTGCCAGCAGTCGGACTAGAGAAAACATTCAGTACTTC. The V and J genes are TRBV6-5 and TRBJ2-4; 7 nucleotides match TRBD2. The V segment lost 5 bases and the J segment 5 bases; nucleotides outside the gene matches: 3. The CDR3 is 13 amino acids. CDR1 and CDR2 from the germline V gene are MNHEY and SVGAGI.

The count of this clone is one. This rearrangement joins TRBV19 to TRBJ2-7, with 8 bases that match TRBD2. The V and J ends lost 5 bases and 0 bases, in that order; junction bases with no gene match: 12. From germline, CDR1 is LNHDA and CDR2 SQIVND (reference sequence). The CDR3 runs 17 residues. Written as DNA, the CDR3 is TGTGCCAGTAGTCCCCGTAGGTCGGCGGGGGGCTCCTACGAGCAGTACTTC. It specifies CASSPRRSAGGSYEQYF.

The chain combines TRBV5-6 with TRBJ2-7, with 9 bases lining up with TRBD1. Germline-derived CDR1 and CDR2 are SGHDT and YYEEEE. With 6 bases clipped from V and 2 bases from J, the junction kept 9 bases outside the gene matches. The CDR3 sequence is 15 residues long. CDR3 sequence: CASTPDRGNPYEQYF. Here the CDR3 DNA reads TGTGCCAGCACCCCGGACAGGGGAAACCCCTACGAGCAGTACTTC.

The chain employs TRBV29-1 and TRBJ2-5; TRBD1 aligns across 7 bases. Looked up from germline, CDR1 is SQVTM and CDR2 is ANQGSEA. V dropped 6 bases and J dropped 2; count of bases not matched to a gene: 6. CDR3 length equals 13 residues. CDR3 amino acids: CSVGDRVQETQYF. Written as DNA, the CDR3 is TGCAGCGTGGGAGACAGGGTTCAAGAGACCCAGTACTTC.

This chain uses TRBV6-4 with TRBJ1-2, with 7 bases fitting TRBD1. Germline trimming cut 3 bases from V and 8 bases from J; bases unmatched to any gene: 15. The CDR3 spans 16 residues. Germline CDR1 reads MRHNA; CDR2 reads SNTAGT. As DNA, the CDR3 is TGTGCCAGCAGTGAACTATATAAGGGGGCGAAGGGCGGCTACACCTTC. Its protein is CASSELYKGAKGGYTF.

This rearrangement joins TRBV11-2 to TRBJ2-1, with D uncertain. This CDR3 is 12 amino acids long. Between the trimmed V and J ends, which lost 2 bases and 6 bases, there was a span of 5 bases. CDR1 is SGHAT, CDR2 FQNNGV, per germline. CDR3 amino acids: CASSLILNEQFF. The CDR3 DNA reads TGTGCCAGCAGCTTAATTCTCAATGAGCAGTTCTTC.

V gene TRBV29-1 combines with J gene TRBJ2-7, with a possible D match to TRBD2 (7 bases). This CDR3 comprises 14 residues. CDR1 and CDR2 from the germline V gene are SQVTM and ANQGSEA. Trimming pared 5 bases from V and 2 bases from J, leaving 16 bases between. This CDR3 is CSVLGRGDTYEQYF. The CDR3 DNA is TGCAGCGTTCTGGGCCGGGGGGACACCTACGAGCAGTACTTC.

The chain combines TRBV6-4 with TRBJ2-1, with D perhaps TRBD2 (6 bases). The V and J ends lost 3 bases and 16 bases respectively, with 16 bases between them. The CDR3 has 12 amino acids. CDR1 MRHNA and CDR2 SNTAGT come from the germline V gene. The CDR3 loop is CASSEPCSRDFF. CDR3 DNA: TGTGCCAGCAGTGAACCTTGTTCGCGGGACTTCTTC.

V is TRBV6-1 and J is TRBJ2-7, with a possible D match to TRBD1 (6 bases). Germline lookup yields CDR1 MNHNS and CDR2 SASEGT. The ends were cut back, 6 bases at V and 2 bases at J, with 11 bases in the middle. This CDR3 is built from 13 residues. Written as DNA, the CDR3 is TGTGCCAGCAGCCAGGGGACGGCCTACGAGCAGTACTTC. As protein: CASSQGTAYEQYF.

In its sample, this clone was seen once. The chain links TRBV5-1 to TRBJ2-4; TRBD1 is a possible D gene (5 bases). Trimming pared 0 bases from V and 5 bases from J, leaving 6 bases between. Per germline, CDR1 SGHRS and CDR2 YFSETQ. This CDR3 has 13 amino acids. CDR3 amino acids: CASSLDRQNIQYF. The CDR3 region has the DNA TGCGCCAGCAGCTTGGACAGGCAAAACATTCAGTACTTC.

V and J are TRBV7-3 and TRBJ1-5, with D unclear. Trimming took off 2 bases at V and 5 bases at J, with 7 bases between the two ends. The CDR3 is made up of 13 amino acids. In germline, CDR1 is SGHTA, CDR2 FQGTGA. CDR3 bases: TGTGCCAGCAGCTTACACACCGATCAGCCCCAGCATTTT. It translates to CASSLHTDQPQHF.

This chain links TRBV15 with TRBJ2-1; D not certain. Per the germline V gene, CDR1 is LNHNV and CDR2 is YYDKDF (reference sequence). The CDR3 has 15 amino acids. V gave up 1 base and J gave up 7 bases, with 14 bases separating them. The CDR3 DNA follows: TGTGCCACCAGCAGAGTTCAAGAGTCTAAAAATGAGCAGTTCTTC. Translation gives CATSRVQESKNEQFF. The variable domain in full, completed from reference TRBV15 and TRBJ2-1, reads DAMVIQNPRYQVTQFGKPVTLSCSQTLNHNVMYWYQQKSSQAPKLLFHYYDKDFNNEADTPDNFQSRRPNTSFCFLDIRSPGLGDTAMYLCATSRVQESKNEQFFGPGTRLTVL.

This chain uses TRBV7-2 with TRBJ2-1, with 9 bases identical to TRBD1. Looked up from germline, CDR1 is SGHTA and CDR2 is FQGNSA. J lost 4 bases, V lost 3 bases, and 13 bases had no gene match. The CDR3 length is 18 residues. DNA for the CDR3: TGTGCCAGCAGCTTTCAGGGACAGGGCCAATTATTTTACAATGAGCAGTTCTTC. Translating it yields CASSFQGQGQLFYNEQFF.

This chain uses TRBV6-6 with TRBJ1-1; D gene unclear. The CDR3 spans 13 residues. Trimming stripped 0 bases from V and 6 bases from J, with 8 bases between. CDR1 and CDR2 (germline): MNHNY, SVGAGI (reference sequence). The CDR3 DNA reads TGTGCCAGCAGTTACTCACAGACCCCTGAAGCTTTCTTT. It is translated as CASSYSQTPEAFF.

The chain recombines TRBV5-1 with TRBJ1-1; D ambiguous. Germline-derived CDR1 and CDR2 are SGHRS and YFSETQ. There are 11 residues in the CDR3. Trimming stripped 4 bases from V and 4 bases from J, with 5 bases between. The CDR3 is CASSAGTEAFF. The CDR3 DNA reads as TGCGCCAGCAGCGCAGGCACTGAAGCTTTCTTT. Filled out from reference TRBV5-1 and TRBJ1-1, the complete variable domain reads KAGVTQTPRYLIKTRGQQVTLSCSPISGHRSVSWYQQTPGQGLQFLFEYFSETQRNKGNFPGRFSGRQFSNSRSEMNVSTLELGDSALYLCASSAGTEAFFGQGTRLTVV.

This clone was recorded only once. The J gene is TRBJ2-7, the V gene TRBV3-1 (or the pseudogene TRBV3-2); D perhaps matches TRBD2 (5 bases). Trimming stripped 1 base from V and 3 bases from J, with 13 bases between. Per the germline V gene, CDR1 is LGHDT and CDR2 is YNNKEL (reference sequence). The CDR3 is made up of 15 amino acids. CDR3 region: CASSQVPREFYEQYF. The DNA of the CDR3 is TGTGCCAGCAGCCAAGTTCCCCGGGAATTCTACGAGCAGTACTTC.

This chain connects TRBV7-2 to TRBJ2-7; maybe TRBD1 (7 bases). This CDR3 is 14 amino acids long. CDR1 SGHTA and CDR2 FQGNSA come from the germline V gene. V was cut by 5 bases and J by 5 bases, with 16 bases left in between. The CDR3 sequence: CASSPRGVKDEQYF. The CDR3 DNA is TGTGCCAGCAGCCCCAGGGGGGTCAAAGACGAGCAGTACTTC.

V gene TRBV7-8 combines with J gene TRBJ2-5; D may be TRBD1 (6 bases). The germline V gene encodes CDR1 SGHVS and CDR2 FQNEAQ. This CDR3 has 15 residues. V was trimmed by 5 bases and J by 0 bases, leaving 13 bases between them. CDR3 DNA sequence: TGTGCCAGCAGCCTATCGGACAGCTACCAAGAGACCCAGTACTTC. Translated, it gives CASSLSDSYQETQYF.

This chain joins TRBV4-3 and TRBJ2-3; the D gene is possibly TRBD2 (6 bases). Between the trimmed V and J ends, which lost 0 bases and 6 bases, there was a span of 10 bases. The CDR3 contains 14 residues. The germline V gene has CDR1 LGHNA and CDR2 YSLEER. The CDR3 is CASSQDRGLDTQYF. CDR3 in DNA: TGCGCCAGCAGCCAAGATCGGGGGTTGGATACGCAGTATTTT.

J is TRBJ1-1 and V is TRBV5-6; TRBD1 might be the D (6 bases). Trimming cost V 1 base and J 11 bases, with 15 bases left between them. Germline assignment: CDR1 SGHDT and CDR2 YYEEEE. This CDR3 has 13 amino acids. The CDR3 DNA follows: TGTGCCAGCAGCTTGCGGGGGGCAGTCGGGGCTTTCTTT. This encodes CASSLRGAVGAFF.

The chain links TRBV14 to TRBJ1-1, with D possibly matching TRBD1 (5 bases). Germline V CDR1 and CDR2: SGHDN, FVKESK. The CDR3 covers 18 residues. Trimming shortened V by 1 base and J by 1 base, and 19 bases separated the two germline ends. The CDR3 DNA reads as TGTGCCAGCAGCCAAGTACGGGGGATCCCTCTGAGGAACACTGAAGCTTTCTTT. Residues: CASSQVRGIPLRNTEAFF.

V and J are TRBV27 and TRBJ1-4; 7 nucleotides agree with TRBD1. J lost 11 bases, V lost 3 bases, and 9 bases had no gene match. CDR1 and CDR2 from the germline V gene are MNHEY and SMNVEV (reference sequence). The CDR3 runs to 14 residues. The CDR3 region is CASSLGRGLDKLFF. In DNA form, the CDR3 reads TGTGCCAGCAGTTTGGGCAGGGGGTTGGACAAACTGTTTTTT.

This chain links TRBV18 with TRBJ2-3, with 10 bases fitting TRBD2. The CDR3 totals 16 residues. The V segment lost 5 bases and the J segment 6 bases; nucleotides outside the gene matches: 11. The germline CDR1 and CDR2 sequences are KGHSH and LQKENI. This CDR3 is CASSGAASGGSDTQYF. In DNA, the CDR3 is TGTGCCAGCTCAGGGGCGGCTAGCGGGGGTTCGGATACGCAGTATTTT.